A selection of T cell receptor beta chains follows, all from one sample in a study of Graves' ophthalmopathy and Graves' hyperthyroidism. TCRdb processed the multiplex PCR reads anew with MiXCR; each CDR3 protein has one entry. The profile shows about 390,000 distinct CDR3 sequences, 15% of them singletons. Material: peripheral blood. The source is a woman aged 18-29 years with stable Graves' hyperthyroidism. Both conserved end residues are part of each CDR3. D genes are given only for firm matches. Clone size is not always given. Where it is, it says once, few, many or a class for expanded clones.

cdr3_length: 15
v_call: TRBV12-3/TRBV12-4
clone_size: many
d_call: TRBD1
j_call: TRBJ2-7
cdr3_aa: CASSPRTGYSYEQYF
cdr3_nt: TGTGCCAGCAGTCCCCGGACAGGGTACTCCTACGAGCAGTACTTC

cdr3_length: 15
v_call: TRBV6-5
clone_size: many
d_call: NA
j_call: TRBJ2-7
cdr3_aa: CASSYDRVSSYEQYF
cdr3_nt: TGTGCCAGCAGTTACGACAGAGTAAGCTCCTACGAGCAGTACTTC

cdr3_length: 15
v_call: TRBV6-5
clone_size: many
d_call: TRBD1
j_call: TRBJ1-2
cdr3_aa: CAGSSGTGLNYGYTF
cdr3_nt: TGTGCCGGCAGTTCCGGGACAGGGCTTAACTATGGCTACACCTTC

cdr3_length: 14
v_call: TRBV6-1
clone_size: few
d_call: NA
j_call: TRBJ1-1
cdr3_aa: CASIPWGVNTEAFF
cdr3_nt: TGTGCCAGCATTCCCTGGGGGGTGAACACTGAAGCTTTCTTT

cdr3_length: 13
v_call: TRBV12-3/TRBV12-4
clone_size: many
d_call: NA
j_call: TRBJ1-2
cdr3_aa: CASSFEGLDGYTF
cdr3_nt: TGTGCCAGCAGTTTCGAGGGGCTGGACGGCTACACCTTC

cdr3_length: 15
v_call: TRBV19
clone_size: NA
d_call: TRBD2
j_call: TRBJ2-7
cdr3_aa: CASSIAGLAEYEQYF
cdr3_nt: TGTGCCAGTAGTATTGCCGGACTAGCAGAGTACGAGCAGTACTTC

cdr3_length: 14
v_call: TRBV19
clone_size: few
d_call: TRBD1
j_call: TRBJ2-2
cdr3_aa: CASRDRSGTGELFF
cdr3_nt: TGTGCCAGTAGGGACAGGTCGGGCACCGGGGAGCTGTTTTTT

cdr3_length: 12
v_call: TRBV24-1
clone_size: many
d_call: NA
j_call: TRBJ1-1
cdr3_aa: CATSGEHSEAFF
cdr3_nt: TGTGCCACCAGTGGGGAACATAGTGAAGCTTTCTTT

cdr3_length: 15
v_call: TRBV5-1
clone_size: many
d_call: NA
j_call: TRBJ1-1
cdr3_aa: CASRDVGPRGTEAFF
cdr3_nt: TGCGCCAGCAGGGACGTAGGCCCCCGGGGCACTGAAGCTTTCTTT

cdr3_length: 15
v_call: TRBV2
clone_size: NA
d_call: TRBD2
j_call: TRBJ2-5
cdr3_aa: CASSDEGGSRETQYF
cdr3_nt: TGTGCCAGCAGTGACGAGGGAGGGAGCAGGGAGACCCAGTACTTC

cdr3_length: 14
v_call: TRBV15
clone_size: many
d_call: NA
j_call: TRBJ2-5
cdr3_aa: CATRSAGHQETQYF
cdr3_nt: TGTGCCACCCGTAGTGCGGGGCACCAAGAGACCCAGTACTTC

cdr3_length: 14
v_call: TRBV20-1
clone_size: many
d_call: NA
j_call: TRBJ2-7
cdr3_aa: CSASRLLGTYEQYF
cdr3_nt: TGCAGTGCTAGTCGCCTTCTAGGGACCTACGAGCAGTACTTC

cdr3_length: 14
v_call: TRBV12-3/TRBV12-4
clone_size: many
d_call: NA
j_call: TRBJ1-1
cdr3_aa: CASSLGGRSTEAFF
cdr3_nt: TGTGCCAGCAGTTTAGGGGGGCGCTCCACTGAAGCTTTCTTT

cdr3_length: 16
v_call: TRBV11-3
clone_size: many
d_call: TRBD2
j_call: TRBJ2-5
cdr3_aa: CASSLAGGSYQETQYF
cdr3_nt: TGTGCCAGCAGCTTAGCGGGGGGATCGTACCAAGAGACCCAGTACTTC

cdr3_length: 14
v_call: TRBV7-8
clone_size: NA
d_call: NA
j_call: TRBJ2-7
cdr3_aa: CASSLSNGAAEQYF
cdr3_nt: TGTGCCAGCAGCTTATCCAACGGGGCGGCAGAGCAGTACTTC

cdr3_length: 13
v_call: TRBV5-6
clone_size: few
d_call: NA
j_call: TRBJ1-4
cdr3_aa: CASSSGTFEKLFF
cdr3_nt: TGTGCCAGCAGCTCCGGGACCTTTGAAAAACTGTTTTTT

cdr3_length: 13
v_call: TRBV20-1
clone_size: many
d_call: NA
j_call: TRBJ1-2
cdr3_aa: CSAKDPGPYGYTF
cdr3_nt: TGCAGTGCGAAAGACCCGGGACCCTATGGCTACACCTTC

cdr3_length: 13
v_call: TRBV11-3
clone_size: NA
d_call: NA
j_call: TRBJ2-2
cdr3_aa: CASSFKRNGELFF
cdr3_nt: TGTGCCAGCAGCTTTAAGAGGAACGGGGAGCTGTTTTTT

cdr3_length: 14
v_call: TRBV7-3
clone_size: NA
d_call: TRBD2
j_call: TRBJ2-5
cdr3_aa: CTSSLHGGEETQYF
cdr3_nt: TGTACCAGCAGCTTACATGGGGGGGAAGAGACCCAGTACTTC

cdr3_length: 15
v_call: TRBV28
clone_size: many
d_call: NA
j_call: TRBJ2-7
cdr3_aa: CASGTIKGRTYEQYF
cdr3_nt: TGTGCCAGCGGCACCATTAAAGGACGGACCTACGAGCAGTACTTC

cdr3_length: 14
v_call: TRBV6-1
clone_size: once
d_call: NA
j_call: TRBJ1-2
cdr3_aa: CASSPGGSNYGCTF
cdr3_nt: TGTGCCAGCAGTCCGGGGGGTTCCAACTATGGCTGCACCTTC

cdr3_length: 13
v_call: TRBV24-1
clone_size: NA
d_call: NA
j_call: TRBJ1-2
cdr3_aa: CATSDSKGYGYTF
cdr3_nt: TGTGCCACCAGTGATTCAAAGGGCTACGGCTACACCTTC

cdr3_length: 15
v_call: TRBV27
clone_size: few
d_call: NA
j_call: TRBJ2-5
cdr3_aa: CASIRAGRPGETQYF
cdr3_nt: TGTGCCAGCATACGGGCAGGGAGGCCGGGGGAGACCCAGTACTTC

cdr3_length: 13
v_call: TRBV18
clone_size: many
d_call: NA
j_call: TRBJ1-1
cdr3_aa: CASSPQGYTEAFF
cdr3_nt: TGTGCCAGCTCACCACAGGGTTACACTGAAGCTTTCTTT

cdr3_length: 14
v_call: TRBV9
clone_size: once
d_call: TRBD2
j_call: TRBJ2-2
cdr3_aa: CASRGGSSTGELFF
cdr3_nt: TGTGCCAGCCGGGGGGGATCGTCCACCGGGGAGCTGTTTTTT

cdr3_length: 14
v_call: TRBV19
clone_size: few
d_call: TRBD1
j_call: TRBJ1-6
cdr3_aa: CASSITGASSPLHF
cdr3_nt: TGTGCCAGTAGTATAACAGGGGCTAGCTCACCCCTCCACTTT

cdr3_length: 15
v_call: TRBV19
clone_size: many
d_call: NA
j_call: TRBJ1-2
cdr3_aa: CASSIGTDNNYGYTF
cdr3_nt: TGTGCCAGTAGTATCGGGACGGATAATAACTATGGCTACACCTTC

cdr3_length: 14
v_call: TRBV12-3/TRBV12-4
clone_size: NA
d_call: NA
j_call: TRBJ2-7
cdr3_aa: CASSGWGETYEQYF
cdr3_nt: TGTGCCAGCAGTGGATGGGGGGAAACCTACGAGCAGTACTTC

cdr3_length: 15
v_call: TRBV11-2
clone_size: NA
d_call: NA
j_call: TRBJ1-1
cdr3_aa: CASIRPGERNTEAFF
cdr3_nt: TGTGCCAGCATCCGCCCAGGGGAACGGAACACTGAAGCTTTCTTT

cdr3_length: 15
v_call: TRBV5-1
clone_size: few
d_call: TRBD1
j_call: TRBJ2-5
cdr3_aa: CASSLGQGHQETQYF
cdr3_nt: TGCGCCAGCAGCTTGGGACAGGGCCACCAAGAGACCCAGTACTTC

cdr3_length: 17
v_call: TRBV5-1
clone_size: NA
d_call: TRBD1
j_call: TRBJ2-5
cdr3_aa: CASSFRDRAGFRETQYF
cdr3_nt: TGCGCCAGCAGCTTCCGGGACAGGGCCGGATTCCGGGAGACCCAGTACTTC

cdr3_length: 14
v_call: TRBV12-3/TRBV12-4
clone_size: many
d_call: NA
j_call: TRBJ2-7
cdr3_aa: CASSFSDRPHEQYF
cdr3_nt: TGTGCCAGCAGTTTTAGCGACAGGCCCCACGAGCAGTACTTC

cdr3_length: 13
v_call: TRBV11-2
clone_size: NA
d_call: NA
j_call: TRBJ1-1
cdr3_aa: CASSLELTVEAFF
cdr3_nt: TGTGCCAGCAGCTTAGAACTGACGGTGGAAGCTTTCTTT

cdr3_length: 16
v_call: TRBV7-8
clone_size: few
d_call: TRBD1
j_call: TRBJ2-2
cdr3_aa: CASNRHRGVDTGELFF
cdr3_nt: TGTGCCAGCAACCGTCACAGGGGAGTGGATACCGGGGAGCTGTTTTTT

cdr3_length: 17
v_call: TRBV6-5
clone_size: NA
d_call: TRBD1
j_call: TRBJ2-2
cdr3_aa: CASSYGRGPTNTGELFF
cdr3_nt: TGTGCCAGCAGTTATGGTAGGGGGCCGACGAACACCGGGGAGCTGTTTTTT

cdr3_length: 13
v_call: TRBV12-3/TRBV12-4
clone_size: many
d_call: NA
j_call: TRBJ1-1
cdr3_aa: CASSPRRVTEAFF
cdr3_nt: TGTGCCAGCAGCCCAAGGAGGGTAACTGAAGCTTTCTTT

cdr3_length: 18
v_call: TRBV6-2/TRBV6-3
clone_size: many
d_call: NA
j_call: TRBJ1-1
cdr3_aa: CASSYSGGINVANTEAFF
cdr3_nt: TGTGCCAGCAGTTACTCCGGGGGGATAAATGTTGCGAACACTGAAGCTTTCTTT

cdr3_length: 16
v_call: TRBV20-1
clone_size: many
d_call: NA
j_call: TRBJ2-4
cdr3_aa: CSARERGVRAKNIQYF
cdr3_nt: TGCAGTGCTAGAGAACGCGGGGTTAGAGCCAAAAACATTCAGTACTTC

cdr3_length: 14
v_call: TRBV3-1
clone_size: NA
d_call: NA
j_call: TRBJ2-7
cdr3_aa: CASSPRFGGDEQYF
cdr3_nt: TGTGCCAGCAGCCCTCGGTTCGGAGGGGATGAGCAGTACTTC

cdr3_length: 14
v_call: TRBV19
clone_size: few
d_call: TRBD1
j_call: TRBJ1-5
cdr3_aa: CASSLDRINQPQHF
cdr3_nt: TGTGCCAGTAGTCTGGACAGGATCAATCAGCCCCAGCATTTT

cdr3_length: 14
v_call: TRBV29-1
clone_size: many
d_call: TRBD1
j_call: TRBJ1-1
cdr3_aa: CSVAGGSGGTEAFF
cdr3_nt: TGCAGCGTCGCAGGGGGCTCGGGGGGCACTGAAGCTTTCTTT

cdr3_length: 14
v_call: TRBV19
clone_size: many
d_call: TRBD1
j_call: TRBJ2-5
cdr3_aa: CASSPRTGVETQYF
cdr3_nt: TGTGCCAGTAGTCCCCGGACAGGGGTCGAGACCCAGTACTTC

cdr3_length: 14
v_call: TRBV7-9
clone_size: many
d_call: NA
j_call: TRBJ2-7
cdr3_aa: CASSVGYRSTEQYF
cdr3_nt: TGTGCCAGCAGCGTAGGGTACCGTTCCACCGAGCAGTACTTC

cdr3_length: 15
v_call: TRBV5-1
clone_size: few
d_call: NA
j_call: TRBJ1-1
cdr3_aa: CASSLDGALNTEAFF
cdr3_nt: TGCGCCAGCAGCTTGGATGGGGCCCTGAACACTGAAGCTTTCTTT

cdr3_length: 12
v_call: TRBV9
clone_size: many
d_call: NA
j_call: TRBJ1-6
cdr3_aa: CASSGRNSPLHF
cdr3_nt: TGTGCCAGCAGCGGGAGAAATTCACCCCTCCACTTT

cdr3_length: 14
v_call: TRBV5-1
clone_size: few
d_call: NA
j_call: TRBJ2-7
cdr3_aa: CASSLAGPLYEQYF
cdr3_nt: TGCGCCAGCAGCTTGGCCGGACCCCTCTACGAGCAGTACTTC

cdr3_length: 13
v_call: TRBV6-2/TRBV6-3
clone_size: many
d_call: NA
j_call: TRBJ1-2
cdr3_aa: CASSGSATYGYTF
cdr3_nt: TGTGCCAGCAGTGGGTCCGCAACGTATGGCTACACCTTC

cdr3_length: 14
v_call: TRBV12-3/TRBV12-4
clone_size: many
d_call: NA
j_call: TRBJ1-2
cdr3_aa: CASSFQTGHGGYTF
cdr3_nt: TGTGCCAGCAGTTTCCAGACAGGCCATGGAGGCTACACCTTC

cdr3_length: 15
v_call: TRBV10-2
clone_size: many
d_call: NA
j_call: TRBJ2-5
cdr3_aa: CASNLMVDRQETQYF
cdr3_nt: TGCGCCAGCAACCTGATGGTCGACCGACAAGAGACCCAGTACTTC

cdr3_length: 15
v_call: TRBV7-2
clone_size: NA
d_call: NA
j_call: TRBJ1-1
cdr3_aa: CASSSYDRMNTEAFF
cdr3_nt: TGTGCCAGCAGCTCCTACGACAGGATGAACACTGAAGCTTTCTTT

cdr3_length: 13
v_call: TRBV6-5
clone_size: NA
d_call: NA
j_call: TRBJ1-1
cdr3_aa: CASSYGTGSEAFF
cdr3_nt: TGTGCCAGCAGTTACGGAACAGGTAGTGAAGCTTTCTTT

cdr3_length: 11
v_call: TRBV28
clone_size: many
d_call: NA
j_call: TRBJ1-1
cdr3_aa: CASLGRTEAFF
cdr3_nt: TGTGCCAGCTTAGGGCGGACTGAAGCTTTCTTT

cdr3_length: 14
v_call: TRBV28
clone_size: few
d_call: NA
j_call: TRBJ2-7
cdr3_aa: CASSLGVRPYEQYF
cdr3_nt: TGTGCCAGCAGTTTAGGAGTCAGACCCTACGAGCAGTACTTC